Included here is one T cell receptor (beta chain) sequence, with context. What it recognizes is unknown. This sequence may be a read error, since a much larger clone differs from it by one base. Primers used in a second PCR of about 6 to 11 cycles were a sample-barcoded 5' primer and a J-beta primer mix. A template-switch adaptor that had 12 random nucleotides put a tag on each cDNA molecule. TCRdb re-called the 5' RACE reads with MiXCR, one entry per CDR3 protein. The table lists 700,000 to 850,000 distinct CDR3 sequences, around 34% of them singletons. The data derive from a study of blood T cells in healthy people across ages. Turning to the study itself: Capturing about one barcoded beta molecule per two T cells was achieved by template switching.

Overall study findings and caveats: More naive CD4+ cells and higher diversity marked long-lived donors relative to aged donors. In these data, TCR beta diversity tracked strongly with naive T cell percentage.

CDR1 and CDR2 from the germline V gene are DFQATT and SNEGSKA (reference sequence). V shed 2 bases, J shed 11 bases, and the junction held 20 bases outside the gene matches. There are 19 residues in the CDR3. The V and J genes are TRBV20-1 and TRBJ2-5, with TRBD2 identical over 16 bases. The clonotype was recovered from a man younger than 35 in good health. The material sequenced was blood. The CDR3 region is CSARTPGLAGGRSYNEQYF. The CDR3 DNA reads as TGCAGTGCTAGAACCCCGGGACTAGCGGGGGGGCGTTCCTACAATGAGCAGTACTTC.